What follows is one TCR beta chain and its context. Its antigen is undetermined. The data originate from a study of cytomegalovirus exposure and HLA in healthy donors. Whole-study results and caveats: When analyzed later, a missense DCLRE1C variant was found to be linked to TCR beta V- and J-gene trimming. Productive rates of about 90% or about 30% were seen for most TCR beta V segments in an earlier analysis. One cluster of highly shared sequence variants probably arose as a sequencing artifact.

This CDR3 has 14 amino acids. V was pared by 5 bases and J by 2 bases, with 12 bases between. Germline V gene sequence: CDR1 SGHRS, CDR2 YFSETQ. PCR was performed using 60 Vbeta and 13 Jbeta primers. Only in-frame clones appear in the TCRdb table, and some are missing; sequencing was by immunoSEQ multiplex PCR. Here the sample spans roughly 110,000 clones, 82% being singletons. The sequenced sample consisted of PBMCs. V is TRBV5-1 and J is TRBJ2-3; a possible D gene is TRBD1 (5 bases). The TCR originated in a woman aged 18-29 years in good health and CMV-seronegative. CDR3 sequence reads: CASRIRALTDTQYF. In nucleotides, the CDR3 is TGCGCCAGCAGAATCAGGGCCCTCACAGATACGCAGTATTTT.